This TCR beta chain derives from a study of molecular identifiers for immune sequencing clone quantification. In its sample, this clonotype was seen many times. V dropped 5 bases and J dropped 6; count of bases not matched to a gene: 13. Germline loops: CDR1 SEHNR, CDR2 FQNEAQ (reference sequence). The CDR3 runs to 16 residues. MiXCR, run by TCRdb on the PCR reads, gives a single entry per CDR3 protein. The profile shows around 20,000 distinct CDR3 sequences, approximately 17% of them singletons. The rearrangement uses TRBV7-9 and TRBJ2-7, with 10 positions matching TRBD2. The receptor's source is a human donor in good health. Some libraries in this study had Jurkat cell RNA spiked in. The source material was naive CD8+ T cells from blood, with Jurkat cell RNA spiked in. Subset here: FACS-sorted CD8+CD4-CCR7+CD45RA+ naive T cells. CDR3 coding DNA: TGTGCCAGCAGCCAGAGTCGAGGAGTAGCGGGGGGCGAGCAGTACTTC. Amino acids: CASSQSRGVAGGEQYF.